These 7 T cell receptor beta chains were sequenced from one sample in a study of T-cell reconstitution after alpha-beta-depleted transplantation in children. Preparing the TCRbeta library involved the use of unique molecular identifiers. TCRdb re-analysed the PCR reads in MiXCR, keeping a single row per CDR3 protein. Of nearly 350,000 distinct CDR3 sequences detected, roughly 16% appear once; the ten largest clones hold about 41%. Source: PBMCs, mostly from graft donor cells, taken 360 days after TCRalphabeta/CD19-depleted stem cell transplant. Source of these receptors: a male patient aged 2-9 years who had a stem cell transplant for acute lymphoblastic leukemia, so the T cells may come from the graft donor.

This clonotype was observed a few times. The CDR3 sequence is CASSVRPGTGSSYEQYF. CDR3 nucleotides: TGCGCCAGCAGCGTCCGACCCGGGACAGGGAGCTCCTACGAGCAGTACTTC. The rearrangement joins TRBV5-1 to TRBJ2-7; 9 bases match TRBD1. The CDR3 covers 17 residues. Germline V CDR1 and CDR2: SGHRS, YFSETQ. Unmatched junction bases numbered 11, after V lost 4 bases and J lost 0 bases.

This clonotype was seen ten or more times. The chain joins TRBV20-1 to TRBJ1-5; D gene ambiguous. CDR1 is DFQATT, CDR2 SNEGSKA, per germline (reference sequence). The CDR3 length is 11 residues. Trimming removed 1 base at V and 9 bases at J, with 7 bases between. The CDR3 nucleotides are TGCAGTGCTAGAGCGCGCGGGCCCCAGCATTTT. It yields the protein CSARARGPQHF.

Ten or more counts support this clonotype. The chain is built from TRBV20-1 and TRBJ2-5; 10 bases line up with TRBD1. Germline CDR1 DFQATT, CDR2 SNEGSKA (reference sequence). The CDR3 has 16 amino acids. The ends lost 3 bases at V and 3 bases at J; junction bases unmatched: 10. The CDR3 nucleotides read TGCAGTGCTAGTAGTGTAGGGACAGGGGCGAAAGAGACCCAGTACTTC. Protein product: CSASSVGTGAKETQYF.

This clonotype was observed many times. V and J are TRBV29-1 and TRBJ2-4, with D perhaps matching TRBD2 (6 bases). The V and J ends lost 6 bases and 7 bases respectively, with 19 bases between them. Germline V gene sequence: CDR1 SQVTM, CDR2 ANQGSEA. The CDR3 consists of 14 residues. The CDR3 DNA sequence: TGCAGCGTCTCCCCCGGGAGCGGTAGGAACATTCAGTACTTC. Its translation: CSVSPGSGRNIQYF. The variable domain in full, with the rest retrieved from reference TRBV29-1 and TRBJ2-4, is SAVISQKPSRDICQRGTSLTIQCQVDSQVTMMFWYRQQPGQSLTLIATANQGSEATYESGFVIDKFPISRPNLTFSTLTVSNMSPEDSSIYLCSVSPGSGRNIQYFGAGTRLSVL.

This clonotype was observed a few times. This chain connects TRBV5-5 to TRBJ2-1; 8 bases are a match to TRBD2. After removal of 6 bases from V and 6 bases from J, the junction contained 11 bases not matched to a gene. Germline values: CDR1 SGHKS, CDR2 YYEKEE (reference sequence). CDR3 length equals 15 residues. The CDR3 DNA reads TGTGCCAGCAACTTCCTTGGGACTAGAGGCAATGAGCAGTTCTTC. Translated, it gives CASNFLGTRGNEQFF. The variable domain in full, completed from reference TRBV5-5 and TRBJ2-1, reads DAGVTQSPTHLIKTRGQQVTLRCSPISGHKSVSWYQQVLGQGPQFIFQYYEKEERGRGNFPDRFSARQFPNYSSELNVNALLLGDSALYLCASNFLGTRGNEQFFGPGTRLTVL.

This clonotype was observed a few times. V and J are TRBV5-1 and TRBJ2-5, with 13 positions matching TRBD2. This CDR3 spans 16 amino acids. Germline V gene lookup returns CDR1 SGHRS and CDR2 YFSETQ. Unmatched junction bases numbered 6, after V lost 2 bases and J lost 5 bases. The CDR3 DNA sequence: TGCGCCAGCAGCTTCCCAGGACTAGCGGGAGAGGAGACCCAGTACTTC. It specifies CASSFPGLAGEETQYF.

The V gene is TRBV13, the J gene TRBJ2-3; D not certain. CDR1 PRHDT and CDR2 FYEKMQ come from the germline V gene (reference sequence). CDR3 length equals 15 residues. V shed 5 bases and J shed 0 bases, with 12 bases lying between them. The CDR3 region is CASSPVTASTDTQYF. Written as DNA, the CDR3 is TGTGCCAGCAGCCCAGTCACAGCTAGCACAGATACGCAGTATTTT.